What follows describes a single T cell receptor beta chain. Its antigen is unknown. The record has no base qualities; no much larger clone is one base away. These data are taken from a study of technical replicates of blood from a handful of donors (TCRdb year 2017). Library preparation was by the immunoSEQ multiplex PCR assay. TCRdb provides this immuneACCESS table in a form limited to in-frame rearrangements. Some clones are lacking; in checked studies, under half of them reflect an unresolved V gene, and why the rest are absent is not known. In this sample the table shows about 74,000 clones, 95% of which occur a single time. The ten largest clones capture under 0.3% of the sample. The germline V gene sets CDR1 to SGHAT and CDR2 to FQNNGV. Germline trimming: 1 base from V, 4 bases from J; junction bases outside gene matches: 14. From the cysteine through the phenylalanine, the CDR3 covers 19 amino acids. Only the CDR3 DNA is retained, 57 bases long and in frame from the first base.

This clonotype was sampled from a human donor in good health. The V and J segments used are TRBV11-2 and TRBJ2-3; 10 bases in the junction line up with TRBD1. Specimen: T cells isolated from PBMCs. The CDR3 corresponds to CASSLGPGRDRGSADTQYF. The DNA sequence is as follows: TGTGCCAGCAGCTTAGGTCCGGGCCGGGACAGGGGATCAGCAGATACGCAGTATTTT.